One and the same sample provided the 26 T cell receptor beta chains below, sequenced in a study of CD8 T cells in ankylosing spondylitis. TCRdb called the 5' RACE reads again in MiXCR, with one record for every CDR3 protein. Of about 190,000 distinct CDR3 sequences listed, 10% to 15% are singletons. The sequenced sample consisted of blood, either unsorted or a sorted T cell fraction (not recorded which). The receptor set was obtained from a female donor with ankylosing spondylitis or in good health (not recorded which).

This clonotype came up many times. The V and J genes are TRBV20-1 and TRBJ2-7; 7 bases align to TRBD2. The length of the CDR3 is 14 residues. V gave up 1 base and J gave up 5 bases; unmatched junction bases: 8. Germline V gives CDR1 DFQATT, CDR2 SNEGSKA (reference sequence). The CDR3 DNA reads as TGCAGTGCTAGAGGTTGGACTAGACCCCACGAGCAGTACTTC. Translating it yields CSARGWTRPHEQYF.

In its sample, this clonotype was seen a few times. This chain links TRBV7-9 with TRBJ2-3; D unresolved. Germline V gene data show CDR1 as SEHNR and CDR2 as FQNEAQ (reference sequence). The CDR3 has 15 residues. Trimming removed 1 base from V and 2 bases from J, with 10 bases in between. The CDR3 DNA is TGTGCCAGCAGCTTAGGCCCAGGATTCACAGATACGCAGTATTTT. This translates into CASSLGPGFTDTQYF. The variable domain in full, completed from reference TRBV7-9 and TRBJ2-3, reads DTGVSQNPRHKITKRGQNVTFRCDPISEHNRLYWYRQTLGQGPEFLTYFQNEAQLEKSRLLSDRFSAERPKGSFSTLEIQRTEQGDSAMYLCASSLGPGFTDTQYFGPGTRLTVL.

The CDR3 DNA reads as TGCAGTGCGGACAGCTCTAATTCACCCCTCCACTTT. Translation gives CSADSSNSPLHF. V is TRBV20-1 and J is TRBJ1-6, with D perhaps matching TRBD1 (6 bases). CDR3 size: 12 residues. Germline assignment: CDR1 DFQATT and CDR2 SNEGSKA (reference sequence). V shed 6 bases and J shed 6 bases, with 9 bases lying between them.

Here the CDR3 DNA reads TGCAGTGCTAGACCCGGGACAGGCTGTGGCTACACCTTC. Translating it yields CSARPGTGCGYTF. The chain links TRBV20-1 to TRBJ1-2, with TRBD1 identical over 8 bases. With V trimmed by 2 bases and J by 7 bases, 6 bases remained unmatched. CDR1 is DFQATT, CDR2 SNEGSKA, per germline (reference sequence). This CDR3 region has 13 residues.

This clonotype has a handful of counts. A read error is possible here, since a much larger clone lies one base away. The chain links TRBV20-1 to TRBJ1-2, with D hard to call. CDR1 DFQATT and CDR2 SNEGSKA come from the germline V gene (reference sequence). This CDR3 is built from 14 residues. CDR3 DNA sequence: TGCAGTGCCAGCGCCGGCAGCCACAACTATGGCTACCCCTTC. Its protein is CSASAGSHNYGYPF.

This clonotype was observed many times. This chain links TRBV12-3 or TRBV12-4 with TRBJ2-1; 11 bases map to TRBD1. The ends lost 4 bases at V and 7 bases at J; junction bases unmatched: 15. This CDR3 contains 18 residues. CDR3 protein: CASSSPDRGQGVKNEQFF. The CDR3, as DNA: TGTGCCAGCAGTTCCCCGGATAGGGGACAGGGGGTAAAGAATGAGCAGTTCTTC.

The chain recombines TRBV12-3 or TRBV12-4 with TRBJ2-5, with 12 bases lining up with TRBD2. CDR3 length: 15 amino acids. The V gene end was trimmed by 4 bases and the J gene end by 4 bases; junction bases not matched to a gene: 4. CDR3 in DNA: TGTGCCAGCAGTTCCCGACTAGCGGGAGTAGAGACCCAGTACTTC. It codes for CASSSRLAGVETQYF.

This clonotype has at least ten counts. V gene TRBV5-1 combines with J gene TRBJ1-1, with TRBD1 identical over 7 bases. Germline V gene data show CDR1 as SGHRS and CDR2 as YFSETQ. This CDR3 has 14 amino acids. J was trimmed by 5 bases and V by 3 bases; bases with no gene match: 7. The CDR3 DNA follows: TGCGCCAGCAGCTACCACAGGGGTGGAACTGAAGCTTTCTTT. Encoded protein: CASSYHRGGTEAFF.

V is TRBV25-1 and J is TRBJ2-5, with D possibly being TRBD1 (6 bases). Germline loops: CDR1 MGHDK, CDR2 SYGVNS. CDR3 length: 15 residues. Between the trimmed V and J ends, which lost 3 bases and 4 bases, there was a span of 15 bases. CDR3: CASSDWAGAGETQYF. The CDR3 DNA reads TGTGCCAGCAGTGATTGGGCAGGGGCTGGAGAGACCCAGTACTTC.

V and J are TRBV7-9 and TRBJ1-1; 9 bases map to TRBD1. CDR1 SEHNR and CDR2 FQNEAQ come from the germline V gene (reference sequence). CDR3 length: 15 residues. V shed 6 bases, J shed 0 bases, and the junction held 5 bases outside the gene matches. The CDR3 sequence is CASRGDRGMNTEAFF. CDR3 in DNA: TGTGCCAGCAGGGGTGACAGGGGGATGAACACTGAAGCTTTCTTT.

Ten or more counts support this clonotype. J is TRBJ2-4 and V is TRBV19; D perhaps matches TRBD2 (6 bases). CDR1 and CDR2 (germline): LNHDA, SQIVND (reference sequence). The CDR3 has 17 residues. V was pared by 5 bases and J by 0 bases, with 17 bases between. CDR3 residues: CASSLTWGERAKNIQYF. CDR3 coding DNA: TGTGCCAGTAGTTTAACTTGGGGGGAGAGAGCCAAAAACATTCAGTACTTC.

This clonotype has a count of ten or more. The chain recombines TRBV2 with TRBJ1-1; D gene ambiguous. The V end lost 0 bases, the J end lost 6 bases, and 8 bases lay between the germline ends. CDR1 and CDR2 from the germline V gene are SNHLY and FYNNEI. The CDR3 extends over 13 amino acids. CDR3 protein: CASSEALLSEAFF. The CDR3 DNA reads TGTGCCAGCAGTGAAGCGCTTCTTTCTGAAGCTTTCTTT.

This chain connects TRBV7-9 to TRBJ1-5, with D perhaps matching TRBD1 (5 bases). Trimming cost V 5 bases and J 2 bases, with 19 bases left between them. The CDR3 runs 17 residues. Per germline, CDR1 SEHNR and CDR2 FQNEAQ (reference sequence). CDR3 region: CASSPGLQKRGNQPQHF. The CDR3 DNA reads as TGTGCCAGCAGCCCGGGACTGCAAAAGAGGGGCAATCAGCCCCAGCATTTT.

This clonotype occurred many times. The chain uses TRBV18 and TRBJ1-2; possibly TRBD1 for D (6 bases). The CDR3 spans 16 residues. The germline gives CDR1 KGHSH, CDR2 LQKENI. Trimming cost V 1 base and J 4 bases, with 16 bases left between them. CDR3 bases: TGTGCCAGCTCACCACAGGCGACAGGCCGAGGCTATGGCTACACCTTC. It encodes CASSPQATGRGYGYTF.

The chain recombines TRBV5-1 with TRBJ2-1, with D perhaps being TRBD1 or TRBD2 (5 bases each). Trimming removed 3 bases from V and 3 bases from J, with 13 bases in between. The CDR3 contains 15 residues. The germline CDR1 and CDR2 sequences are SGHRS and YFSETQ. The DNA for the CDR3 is TGCGCCAGCAGCTCTACCGGGACGCGCTACAATGAGCAGTTCTTC. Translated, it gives CASSSTGTRYNEQFF.

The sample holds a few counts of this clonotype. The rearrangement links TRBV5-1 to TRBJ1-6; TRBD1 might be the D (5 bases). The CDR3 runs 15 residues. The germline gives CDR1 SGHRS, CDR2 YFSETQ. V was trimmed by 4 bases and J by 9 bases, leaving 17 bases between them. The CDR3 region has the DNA TGCGCCAGCAGCCCGGGACCTGGCGAGCTTTCACCCCTCCACTTT. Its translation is CASSPGPGELSPLHF.

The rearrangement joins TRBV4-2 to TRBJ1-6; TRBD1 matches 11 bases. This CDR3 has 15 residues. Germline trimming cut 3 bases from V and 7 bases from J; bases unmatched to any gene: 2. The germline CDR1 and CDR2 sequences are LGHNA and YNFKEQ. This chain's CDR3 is CASSQGQGENSPLHF. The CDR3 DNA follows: TGTGCCAGCAGCCAGGGACAGGGGGAGAATTCACCCCTCCACTTT.

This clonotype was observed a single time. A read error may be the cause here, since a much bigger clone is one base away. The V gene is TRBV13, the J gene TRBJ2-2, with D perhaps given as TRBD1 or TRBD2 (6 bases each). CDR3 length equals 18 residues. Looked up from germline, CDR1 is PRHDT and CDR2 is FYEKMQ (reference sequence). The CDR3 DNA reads TGTGCCAGCAGCAACTTCAACCGGCAGGGGAAGAACACCGGGGGGCTGTTTTTT. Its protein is CASSNFNRQGKNTGGLFF.

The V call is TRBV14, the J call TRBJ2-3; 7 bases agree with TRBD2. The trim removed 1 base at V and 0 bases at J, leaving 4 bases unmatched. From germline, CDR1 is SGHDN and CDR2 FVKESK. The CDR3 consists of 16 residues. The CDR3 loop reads CASSQGSGFSTDTQYF. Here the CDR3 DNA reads TGTGCCAGCAGCCAAGGTAGCGGGTTTAGCACAGATACGCAGTATTTT.

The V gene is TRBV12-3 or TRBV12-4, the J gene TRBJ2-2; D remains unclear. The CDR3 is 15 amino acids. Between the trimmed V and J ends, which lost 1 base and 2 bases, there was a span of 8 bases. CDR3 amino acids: CASSLGSHNTGELFF. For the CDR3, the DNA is TGTGCCAGCAGTTTAGGGAGCCACAACACCGGGGAGCTGTTTTTT.

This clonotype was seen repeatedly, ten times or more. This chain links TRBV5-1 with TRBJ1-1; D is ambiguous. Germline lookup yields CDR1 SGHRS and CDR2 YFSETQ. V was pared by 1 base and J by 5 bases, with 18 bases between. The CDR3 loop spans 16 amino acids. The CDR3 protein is CASSLYLAGLRTEAFF. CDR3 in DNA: TGCGCCAGCAGCTTGTACTTGGCAGGCCTAAGGACTGAAGCTTTCTTT.

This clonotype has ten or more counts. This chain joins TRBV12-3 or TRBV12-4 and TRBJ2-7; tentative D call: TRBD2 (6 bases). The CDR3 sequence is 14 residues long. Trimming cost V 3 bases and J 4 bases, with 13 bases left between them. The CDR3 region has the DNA TGTGCCAGCAGTTTGGGTAGGGCGGGGTACGAGCAGTACTTC. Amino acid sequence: CASSLGRAGYEQYF.

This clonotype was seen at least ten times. CDR3 DNA: TGTGCCAGCAGTTTCCAGGTTAGCGGGGAGACCCAGTACTTC. The encoded protein is CASSFQVSGETQYF. This chain joins TRBV12-3 or TRBV12-4 and TRBJ2-5; 7 bases agree with TRBD2. The junction had 6 bases not matched to a gene; V was cut back by 3 bases and J by 5 bases. The CDR3 has 14 amino acids.

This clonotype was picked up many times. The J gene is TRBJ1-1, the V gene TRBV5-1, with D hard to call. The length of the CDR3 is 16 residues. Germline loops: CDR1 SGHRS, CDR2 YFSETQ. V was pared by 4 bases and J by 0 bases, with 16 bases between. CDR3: CASSPNGFSMNTEAFF. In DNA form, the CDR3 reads TGCGCCAGCAGCCCCAACGGCTTCTCGATGAACACTGAAGCTTTCTTT.

The CDR3 DNA follows: TGCGCCAGCAGCTTGGCCGTAAGCTCCTACGAGCAGTACTTC. This translates into CASSLAVSSYEQYF. The chain employs TRBV5-1 and TRBJ2-7; D is unresolved. The CDR3 consists of 14 residues. Germline V gene lookup returns CDR1 SGHRS and CDR2 YFSETQ. V lost 0 bases to trimming and J lost 0 bases, with 7 bases between them.

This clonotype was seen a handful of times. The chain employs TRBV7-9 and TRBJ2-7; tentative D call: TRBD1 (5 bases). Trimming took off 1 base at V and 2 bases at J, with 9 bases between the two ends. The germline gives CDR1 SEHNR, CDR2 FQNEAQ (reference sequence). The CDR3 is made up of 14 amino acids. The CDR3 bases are TGTGCCAGCAGCTTAGGGGGCTCTACCTACGAGCAGTACTTC. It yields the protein CASSLGGSTYEQYF.